Below, 20 T cell receptor beta chains from the same sample are listed, as sequenced in a study of cytomegalovirus exposure and HLA in healthy donors. PCR used 60 Vbeta primers and 13 Jbeta primers. Method: immunoSEQ multiplex PCR; TCRdb's copy keeps in-frame clones and lacks some. The table has around 150,000 clones, about 85% seen once. The sequencing sample was made of PBMCs. Receptor source: a human donor in good health.

The rearrangement links TRBV19 to TRBJ2-1; the match to TRBD2 covers 11 bases. Losses at the gene ends were 4 bases for V and 9 bases for J; bases not matched to a gene: 8. Per the germline V gene, CDR1 is LNHDA and CDR2 is SQIVND (reference sequence). This CDR3 spans 15 amino acids. CDR3 sequence (DNA): TGTGCCAGTAGTACAATAGCGGGAGGGCAAGGTGAGCAGTTCTTC. This codes for CASSTIAGGQGEQFF.

The DNA for the CDR3 is TGTGCCAGCACGAAGGGGCAGGCTAGGGATCAGCCCCAGCATTTT. It encodes CASTKGQARDQPQHF. The chain joins TRBV2 to TRBJ1-5, with a possible D match to TRBD1 (5 bases). CDR1 SNHLY and CDR2 FYNNEI come from the germline V gene. Trimming removed 7 bases from V and 5 bases from J, with 18 bases in between. This CDR3 contains 15 residues.

The count of this clone is one. The rearrangement joins TRBV7-6 to TRBJ2-1, with 9 nucleotides matching TRBD1. V was pared by 5 bases and J by 9 bases, with 14 bases of the junction left unmatched. CDR3 size: 16 residues. Germline V CDR1 and CDR2: SGHVS, FNYEAQ. The CDR3 sequence: CASSPESGQGIGEQFF. The CDR3 DNA reads as TGTGCCAGCAGCCCCGAATCGGGACAGGGAATAGGTGAGCAGTTCTTC.

The gene calls are TRBV5-6 and TRBJ1-1; no clear D gene. V lost 0 bases and J 0 bases, leaving 9 bases between the germline ends. The germline CDR1 and CDR2 sequences are SGHDT and YYEEEE. The CDR3 loop spans 15 amino acids. This CDR3 reads CASSLAVYVNTEAFF. The CDR3 DNA is TGTGCCAGCAGCTTGGCGGTGTACGTGAACACTGAAGCTTTCTTT.

The chain uses TRBV9 and TRBJ2-7, with TRBD2 as a possible D gene (6 bases). V gave up 0 bases and J gave up 5 bases, with 15 bases separating them. From germline, CDR1 is SGDLS and CDR2 YYNGEE. This CDR3 is built from 15 residues. The CDR3 DNA reads as TGTGCCAGCAGCGTAGTCGGGGGTATGTCGGACGAGCAGTACTTC. Protein sequence: CASSVVGGMSDEQYF.

The gene calls are TRBV27 and TRBJ2-7, with 9 bases aligning to TRBD2. This CDR3 spans 16 amino acids. V dropped 5 bases and J dropped 4; count of bases not matched to a gene: 12. The germline gives CDR1 MNHEY, CDR2 SMNVEV (reference sequence). CDR3 sequence (DNA): TGTGCCAGCAGTGCTCTAGCTAGCGGGATCTCTTACGAGCAGTACTTC. Its protein is CASSALASGISYEQYF.

The chain employs TRBV27 and TRBJ2-5; D may be TRBD2 (5 bases). V lost 2 bases to trimming and J lost 4 bases, with 11 bases between them. Germline CDR1 reads MNHEY; CDR2 reads SMNVEV (reference sequence). The CDR3 contains 14 residues. The CDR3 DNA follows: TGTGCCAGCAGTTTAGCCAGGACTCTAGAGACCCAGTACTTC. Amino acid sequence: CASSLARTLETQYF.

This clone was detected a few times. The chain employs TRBV7-2 and TRBJ2-1; 9 positions agree with TRBD2. CDR3 size: 16 residues. The V gene's germline CDR1 is SGHTA and CDR2 FQGNSA. The ends lost 4 bases at V and 6 bases at J; junction bases unmatched: 10. The CDR3 region is CASSSLAAGGVNEQFF. In DNA, the CDR3 is TGTGCCAGCAGCTCATTAGCTGCGGGGGGGGTCAATGAGCAGTTCTTC.

CDR3: CASYSVGGAATQYF. The DNA for the CDR3 is TGTGCCAGTTATAGCGTGGGTGGTGCAGCTACGCAGTATTTT. The chain links TRBV28 to TRBJ2-3; D is possibly TRBD2 (5 bases). V was trimmed by 9 bases and J by 8 bases, leaving 21 bases between them. The CDR3 runs to 14 residues. Germline loops: CDR1 MDHEN, CDR2 SYDVKM.

V usage is TRBV2 and J usage is TRBJ1-2, with D tentatively TRBD1 (6 bases). This CDR3 spans 15 amino acids. Germline V gene sequence: CDR1 SNHLY, CDR2 FYNNEI. V was shortened by 8 bases and J by 1 base, with 17 bases between the two germline ends. CDR3 loop: CASGYRAGDNYGYTF. Written as DNA, the CDR3 is TGTGCCAGCGGTTATCGAGCAGGGGATAACTATGGCTACACCTTC. Together with reference TRBV2 and TRBJ1-2, the CDR3 gives the full variable domain: EPEVTQTPSHQVTQMGQEVILRCVPISNHLYFYWYRQILGQKVEFLVSFYNNEISEKSEIFDDQFSVERPDGSNFTLKIRSTKLEDSAMYFCASGYRAGDNYGYTFGSGTRLTVV.

J is TRBJ2-2 and V is TRBV11-2; D gene ambiguous. This CDR3 comprises 14 residues. Trimming removed 1 base from V and 3 bases from J, with 6 bases in between. Looked up from germline, CDR1 is SGHAT and CDR2 is FQNNGV. The CDR3 region is CASSLGGYTGELFF. CDR3 in DNA: TGTGCCAGCAGCTTAGGAGGCTACACCGGGGAGCTGTTTTTT. The variable domain in full, completed from reference TRBV11-2 and TRBJ2-2, reads EAGVAQSPRYKIIEKRQSVAFWCNPISGHATLYWYQQILGQGPKLLIQFQNNGVVDDSQLPKDRFSAERLKGVDSTLKIQPAKLEDSAVYLCASSLGGYTGELFFGEGSRLTVL.

The chain has TRBV7-9 and TRBJ2-7; D might be TRBD1 (5 bases). From germline, CDR1 is SEHNR and CDR2 FQNEAQ (reference sequence). V was trimmed by 2 bases and J by 3 bases, leaving 8 bases between them. This CDR3 has 13 residues. Here the CDR3 DNA reads TGTGCCAGCAGCTTATTGACAGACTACGAGCAGTACTTC. As protein: CASSLLTDYEQYF.

V and J are TRBV4-1 and TRBJ1-1, with 7 bases fitting TRBD1. This CDR3 has 17 residues. Trimming cost V 4 bases and J 1 base; bases outside gene matches: 12. CDR1 and CDR2 from the germline V gene are MGHRA and YSYEKL. The CDR3 reads CASSLLGARDRNTEAFF. For the CDR3, the DNA is TGCGCCAGCAGCCTTCTTGGGGCGAGGGACAGGAACACTGAAGCTTTCTTT.

The V and J genes are TRBV14 and TRBJ2-5; no clear D. Germline values: CDR1 SGHDN, CDR2 FVKESK. The CDR3 sequence is 13 residues long. The germline V and J ends were trimmed by 0 bases and 11 bases, with 13 bases remaining between them. DNA of the CDR3: TGTGCCAGCAGCCAAGATTTATCTCTTGAGCAGTACTTC. Encoded protein: CASSQDLSLEQYF.

V and J are TRBV27 and TRBJ2-5, with a tentative D call TRBD2 (6 bases). The CDR3 runs to 14 residues. V gave up 3 bases and J gave up 5 bases, with 13 bases separating them. Germline loops: CDR1 MNHEY, CDR2 SMNVEV (reference sequence). This chain's CDR3 is CASSFRLAGETQYF. CDR3 in DNA: TGTGCCAGCAGTTTCCGCCTGGCGGGGGAGACCCAGTACTTC.

This rearrangement joins TRBV4-2 to TRBJ2-1, with TRBD2 as a possible D gene (5 bases). Trimming stripped 4 bases from V and 2 bases from J, with 21 bases between. The CDR3 is made up of 18 amino acids. Germline CDR1 LGHNA, CDR2 YNFKEQ. CDR3 nucleotide sequence: TGTGCCAGCAGCCCAGCCATGGTAGCGCCCCCGCCCTACAATGAGCAGTTCTTC. Translating it yields CASSPAMVAPPPYNEQFF.

V is TRBV12-5 and J is TRBJ2-1; possible D gene TRBD1, 6 bases. Trimming took off 1 base at V and 5 bases at J, with 18 bases between the two ends. Looked up from germline, CDR1 is LGHNT and CDR2 is FRNRAP. CDR3 length: 17 amino acids. The CDR3 nucleotides are TGTGCTAGTGGTTTGGCCTTTGCAGGGGACGGAGACAATGAGCAGTTCTTC. It specifies CASGLAFAGDGDNEQFF.

The gene calls are TRBV6-1 and TRBJ1-1, with D hard to call. Germline V CDR1 and CDR2: MNHNS, SASEGT. The CDR3 contains 14 residues. V was shortened by 2 bases and J by 4 bases, with 11 bases between the two germline ends. CDR3 region: CASSEWTSGTEAFF. The CDR3 region has the DNA TGTGCCAGCAGTGAATGGACTTCTGGCACTGAAGCTTTCTTT.

The chain links TRBV10-1 to TRBJ2-1, with TRBD2 identical over 9 bases. The V and J ends lost 4 bases and 8 bases, in that order; junction bases with no gene match: 12. CDR3 length: 16 residues. CDR1 WNHNN and CDR2 SYGVQD come from the germline V gene (reference sequence). DNA for the CDR3: TGCGCCAGCAGTGGGAATCTAGCGGGACGGGGCGATGAGCAGTTCTTC. As protein: CASSGNLAGRGDEQFF.

This clone was observed a few times. V and J are TRBV7-2 and TRBJ2-5, with 8 positions matching TRBD2. The better agreement between TRBJ2-7 and the DNA end casts doubt on the J call. CDR3 size: 15 residues. The germline gives CDR1 SGHTA, CDR2 FQGNSA. The CDR3 nucleotides are TGTGCCAGCAGCTTAAGGGGGGGACTAGCCTACGAGCAGTACTTC. It specifies CASSLRGGLAYEQYF.